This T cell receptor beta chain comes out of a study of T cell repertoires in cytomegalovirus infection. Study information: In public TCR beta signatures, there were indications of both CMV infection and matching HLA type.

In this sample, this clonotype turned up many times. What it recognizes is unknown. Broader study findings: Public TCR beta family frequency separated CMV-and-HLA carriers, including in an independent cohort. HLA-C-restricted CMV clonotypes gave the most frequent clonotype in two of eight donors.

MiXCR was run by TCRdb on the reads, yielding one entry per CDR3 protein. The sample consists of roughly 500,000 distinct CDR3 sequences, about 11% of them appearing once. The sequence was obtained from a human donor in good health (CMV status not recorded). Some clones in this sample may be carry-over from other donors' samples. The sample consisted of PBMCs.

The CDR3 coding sequence is TGTGCCAGCAGTCCGGGCAGGCGGGGCTACACCTTC. This encodes CASSPGRRGYTF. The chain links TRBV7-8 to TRBJ1-2; no definite D call. CDR1 is SGHVS and CDR2 is FQNEAQ in the germline V gene. The CDR3 has 12 amino acids. V was clipped by 6 bases and J by 8 bases, with 13 bases between them.